The next 32 T cell receptor beta chains were all read from a single sample in a study of shared clonotypes between healthy human individuals. The method was immunoSEQ multiplex PCR; TCRdb's version includes in-frame clones alone and lacks a portion of them. The repertoire holds about 600,000 clones, with roughly 97% as singletons. Sequencing was done on a sample of naive CD4+ T cells sorted from blood. Subset defined: CD45RA+ positively selected. The receptors stem from a woman in her thirties in good health.

The V gene is TRBV27, the J gene TRBJ2-7, with D uncertain. CDR1 and CDR2 (germline): MNHEY, SMNVEV (reference sequence). V was shortened by 4 bases and J by 0 bases, with 10 bases between the two germline ends. This CDR3 is built from 14 residues. CDR3 loop: CASSSIDGSYEQYF. CDR3 coding DNA: TGTGCCAGCAGTTCGATCGACGGCTCCTACGAGCAGTACTTC.

In its sample, this clone was seen a few times. The rearrangement joins TRBV18 to TRBJ2-2; D might be TRBD1 (6 bases). There are 18 residues in the CDR3. V gave up 1 base and J gave up 1 base, with 16 bases separating them. In germline, CDR1 is KGHSH, CDR2 LQKENI. This chain's CDR3 is CASSPQTMGRGNTGELFF. CDR3 in DNA: TGTGCCAGCTCACCACAGACAATGGGCAGGGGGAACACCGGGGAGCTGTTTTTT.

V and J are TRBV12-5 and TRBJ2-3; TRBD2 matches at 8 bases. Germline CDR1 is LGHNT and CDR2 is FRNRAP. The CDR3 consists of 14 residues. Trimming removed 8 bases from V and 2 bases from J; junction bases left unmatched: 6. The chain's CDR3 is CASQSGGPTDTQYF. CDR3 nucleotide sequence: TGTGCTAGTCAGTCGGGAGGGCCCACAGATACGCAGTATTTT.

The chain recombines TRBV6-5 with TRBJ1-2; a possible D gene is TRBD1 (5 bases). The germline gives CDR1 MNHEY, CDR2 SVGAGI. This CDR3 spans 13 amino acids. The V end was cut by 5 bases, the J end by 4 bases, with 11 bases between. This CDR3 reads CASSVLGGYGYTF. CDR3 nucleotide sequence: TGTGCCAGCAGTGTCCTCGGGGGCTATGGCTACACCTTC.

The chain employs TRBV7-3 and TRBJ1-1, with 7 bases that match TRBD1. The germline CDR1 and CDR2 sequences are SGHTA and FQGTGA. V trimming: 6 bases; J trimming: 3 bases; junction bases outside the gene matches: 4. This CDR3 has 13 amino acids. The DNA of the CDR3 is TGTGCCAGCAGTCGACAGGGCGACACTGAAGCTTTCTTT. Translated, it gives CASSRQGDTEAFF.

The chain is built from TRBV10-3 and TRBJ2-5; D uncertain. In germline, CDR1 is ENHRY, CDR2 SYGVKD. The CDR3 consists of 13 residues. Trimming shortened V by 4 bases and J by 5 bases, and 11 bases separated the two germline ends. In DNA, the CDR3 is TGTGCCATCAGTGTTCGAAGAGAGGAGACCCAGTACTTC. Encoded protein: CAISVRREETQYF.

This chain uses TRBV28 with TRBJ1-2; 10 nucleotides match TRBD1. Germline-derived CDR1 and CDR2 are MDHEN and SYDVKM. The CDR3 is 15 residues long. Trimming removed 5 bases from V and 1 base from J; junction bases left unmatched: 4. CDR3: CASSPGTGVNYGYTF. Written as DNA, the CDR3 is TGTGCCAGCAGTCCAGGGACAGGGGTTAACTATGGCTACACCTTC.

The chain carries TRBV15 and TRBJ2-3; TRBD1 aligns across 9 bases. Germline values: CDR1 LNHNV, CDR2 YYDKDF (reference sequence). The ends lost 2 bases at V and 4 bases at J; junction bases unmatched: 10. This CDR3 comprises 17 residues. The CDR3 sequence is CATSRHRTGVGADTQYF. The CDR3 DNA is TGTGCCACCAGCAGACATCGGACAGGGGTTGGTGCAGATACGCAGTATTTT.

The chain carries TRBV30 and TRBJ2-1, with 12 bases identical to TRBD2. The CDR3 extends over 14 amino acids. Unmatched junction bases numbered 7, after V lost 5 bases and J lost 8 bases. Germline V CDR1 and CDR2: GTSNPN, SVGIG (reference sequence). CDR3 residues: CAWGGTSGYYEQFF. CDR3 nucleotides: TGTGCCTGGGGCGGGACTAGCGGGTATTATGAGCAGTTCTTC.

The chain uses TRBV5-1 and TRBJ2-1; TRBD2 agrees at 9 bases. This CDR3 region has 13 residues. Losses at the gene ends were 6 bases for V and 4 bases for J; bases not matched to a gene: 2. CDR1 and CDR2 (germline): SGHRS, YFSETQ. Here the CDR3 reads CASKAGGYNEQFF. The CDR3 DNA follows: TGCGCCAGCAAGGCGGGAGGGTACAATGAGCAGTTCTTC.

As to this clone: This same CDR3 is encoded by further DNA sequences in the sample. The chain recombines TRBV5-1 with TRBJ1-3, with D unclear. Germline loops: CDR1 SGHRS, CDR2 YFSETQ. The CDR3 contains 15 residues. The ends were cut back, 0 bases at V and 0 bases at J, with 7 bases in the middle. Here the CDR3 DNA reads TGCGCCAGCAGCTTGGACGGGAACTCTGGAAACACCATATATTTT. It is translated as CASSLDGNSGNTIYF. The full variable domain, its missing parts supplied by reference TRBV5-1 and TRBJ1-3, is KAGVTQTPRYLIKTRGQQVTLSCSPISGHRSVSWYQQTPGQGLQFLFEYFSETQRNKGNFPGRFSGRQFSNSRSEMNVSTLELGDSALYLCASSLDGNSGNTIYFGEGSWLTVV.

This chain uses TRBV27 with TRBJ2-7; tentative D call: TRBD1 (5 bases). V lost 5 bases and J lost 2, with 13 bases in between. Germline V gives CDR1 MNHEY, CDR2 SMNVEV (reference sequence). The CDR3 loop spans 14 amino acids. CDR3 bases: TGTGCCAGCAGTCCCATACAGGATCCCTACGAGCAGTACTTC. It is translated as CASSPIQDPYEQYF.

This clone was detected only once. The chain carries TRBV5-1 and TRBJ2-2, with 8 bases matching TRBD2. V lost 4 bases and J lost 4; bases outside the gene matches: 12. Germline V gene data show CDR1 as SGHRS and CDR2 as YFSETQ. The CDR3 consists of 17 residues. The CDR3 DNA reads as TGCGCCAGCAGCATTCTAAGCGGGAGAGGTAGCACCGGGGAGCTGTTTTTT. Residues: CASSILSGRGSTGELFF.

The chain has TRBV6-1 and TRBJ2-7, with a weak D call TRBD2 (6 bases). Germline CDR1 is MNHNS and CDR2 is SASEGT. CDR3 size: 14 residues. Trimming left V 5 bases short and J 2 bases short, with 13 bases between. The chain's CDR3 is CASSRKGGAYEQYF. DNA for the CDR3: TGTGCCAGCAGTAGAAAGGGAGGCGCCTACGAGCAGTACTTC.

The gene calls are TRBV28 and TRBJ2-7; D is possibly TRBD1 (6 bases). The V and J ends lost 9 bases and 2 bases respectively, with 17 bases between them. The CDR3 runs to 14 residues. The germline CDR1 and CDR2 sequences are MDHEN and SYDVKM. CDR3 sequence reads: CASDRGGKPYEQYF. The CDR3 DNA follows: TGTGCCAGTGACCGAGGGGGAAAGCCCTACGAGCAGTACTTC.

The V gene is TRBV5-5, the J gene TRBJ2-6; no reliable D call. V lost 1 base, J lost 0 bases, and 14 bases lay in between. This CDR3 is built from 18 residues. Per germline, CDR1 SGHKS and CDR2 YYEKEE (reference sequence). CDR3 sequence (DNA): TGTGCCAGCAGCTTGTTGCCAGGATTAGTCTCTGGGGCCAACGTCCTGACTTTC. Encoded protein: CASSLLPGLVSGANVLTF.

The chain employs TRBV2 and TRBJ2-2; D might be TRBD2 (6 bases). Trimming stripped 8 bases from V and 8 bases from J, with 18 bases between. The CDR3 is 14 amino acids. Per germline, CDR1 SNHLY and CDR2 FYNNEI. CDR3 protein: CASERRGDLGELFF. The CDR3 nucleotides read TGTGCCAGCGAGAGGCGGGGAGATTTAGGGGAGCTGTTTTTT.

The rearrangement links TRBV6-5 to TRBJ1-5, with TRBD1 identical over 10 bases. The CDR3 has 15 amino acids. V trimming: 4 bases; J trimming: 7 bases; junction bases outside the gene matches: 7. Germline V gene sequence: CDR1 MNHEY, CDR2 SVGAGI. The CDR3, as DNA: TGTGCCAGCAGTTCCTCGGACAGGGGGATACAGCCCCAGCATTTT. It translates to CASSSSDRGIQPQHF.

This clone has a single count. This chain connects TRBV5-1 to TRBJ1-5, with D possibly TRBD1 on 6 matching bases. V dropped 5 bases and J dropped 7 bases, with 13 bases sitting between them. The CDR3 totals 13 residues. The V gene's germline CDR1 is SGHRS and CDR2 YFSETQ. The CDR3 DNA reads as TGCGCCAGCAGTGGGGGGGCAGGACAGCCCCAGCATTTT. This codes for CASSGGAGQPQHF. The full variable domain, with the rest looked up from reference TRBV5-1 and TRBJ1-5, is KAGVTQTPRYLIKTRGQQVTLSCSPISGHRSVSWYQQTPGQGLQFLFEYFSETQRNKGNFPGRFSGRQFSNSRSEMNVSTLELGDSALYLCASSGGAGQPQHFGDGTRLSIL.

The rearrangement links TRBV6-5 to TRBJ2-7; D uncertain. The germline V gene encodes CDR1 MNHEY and CDR2 SVGAGI. The CDR3 is 15 amino acids. V was trimmed by 2 bases and J by 2 bases, leaving 13 bases between them. CDR3 region: CASSYGPSQPYEQYF. The CDR3 DNA reads as TGTGCCAGCAGTTACGGGCCATCTCAGCCCTACGAGCAGTACTTC.

Notes on this clone: One end of the junction does not line up with germline, which may come from a read error. The V call is TRBV20-1, the J call TRBJ1-1; possible D gene TRBD1, 5 bases. Germline-derived CDR1 and CDR2 are DFQATT and SNEGSKA (reference sequence). The CDR3 runs 11 residues. The CDR3 nucleotides read TGTAGGTTGGGGGTGAACACTGAAGCTTTCTTT. Protein sequence: CRLGVNTEAFF.

V and J are TRBV28 and TRBJ1-4; 7 nucleotides agree with TRBD1. The J segment lost 5 bases and the V segment lost 4 bases, leaving 16 bases of the junction unmatched. CDR3 length: 18 residues. Germline V lookup: CDR1 MDHEN, CDR2 SYDVKM. In DNA form, the CDR3 reads TGTGCCAGCAGTTCCTCTCTTCAGGGGGACGAGGCAAATGAAAAACTGTTTTTT. This sequence encodes CASSSSLQGDEANEKLFF. The full variable domain, with the rest looked up from reference TRBV28 and TRBJ1-4, is DVKVTQSSRYLVKRTGEKVFLECVQDMDHENMFWYRQDPGLGLRLIYFSYDVKMKEKGDIPEGYSVSREKKERFSLILESASTNQTSMYLCASSSSLQGDEANEKLFFGSGTQLSVL.

Notes on this clone: Other DNA sequences in this specimen translate into the identical CDR3. The V and J genes are TRBV5-1 and TRBJ1-5; D gene uncertain. This CDR3 region has 15 residues. Germline-derived CDR1 and CDR2 are SGHRS and YFSETQ. The V gene lost 0 bases and the J gene lost 2 bases, with 9 bases spanning the gap. CDR3 sequence: CASSLEPSGNQPQHF. The CDR3 DNA reads TGCGCCAGCAGCTTGGAACCGTCGGGCAATCAGCCCCAGCATTTT.

This clone was detected once. The chain has TRBV4-1 and TRBJ1-1; the match to TRBD1 covers 8 bases. The CDR3 has 17 amino acids. With V trimmed by 2 bases and J by 2 bases, 10 bases remained unmatched. Germline CDR1 reads MGHRA; CDR2 reads YSYEKL. CDR3 loop: CASSQRTRQGRNTEAFF. The CDR3 region has the DNA TGCGCCAGCAGCCAACGAACTAGACAGGGGAGAAACACTGAAGCTTTCTTT.

The CDR3 sequence: CASGFSYEQFF. CDR3 nucleotides: TGTGCCAGCGGCTTTTCCTATGAGCAGTTCTTC. The rearrangement joins TRBV6-5 to TRBJ2-1; no reliable D call. The germline gives CDR1 MNHEY, CDR2 SVGAGI. This CDR3 has 11 amino acids. V dropped 8 bases and J dropped 8 bases, with 10 bases sitting between them.

The J gene is TRBJ2-2, the V gene TRBV7-8; TRBD2 aligns across 8 bases. CDR3 size: 17 residues. V shed 2 bases, J shed 2 bases, and the junction held 7 bases outside the gene matches. Per the germline V gene, CDR1 is SGHVS and CDR2 is FQNEAQ. The DNA of the CDR3 is TGTGCCAGCAGCTTATTTCGACTAGCGCTTAACACCGGGGAGCTGTTTTTT. As protein: CASSLFRLALNTGELFF.

The V and J genes are TRBV5-1 and TRBJ2-3; D perhaps matches TRBD1 (6 bases). Deletions cut 3 bases from V and 2 bases from J, with 13 bases between. CDR1 and CDR2 (germline): SGHRS, YFSETQ. This CDR3 contains 15 residues. The CDR3 here is CASSYTTGTTDTQYF. CDR3 coding DNA: TGCGCCAGCAGCTATACGACAGGAACCACAGATACGCAGTATTTT.

The V gene is TRBV6-5, the J gene TRBJ1-2; a possible D gene is TRBD1 (6 bases). The CDR3 covers 16 residues. V lost 3 bases and J lost 2, with 16 bases in between. Looked up from germline, CDR1 is MNHEY and CDR2 is SVGAGI. Here the CDR3 reads CASSYDPNQGNYGYTF. CDR3 in DNA: TGTGCCAGCAGTTATGATCCGAATCAGGGGAACTATGGCTACACCTTC.

The chain links TRBV19 to TRBJ2-7, with TRBD1 identical over 9 bases. V gave up 3 bases and J gave up 5 bases; unmatched junction bases: 8. This CDR3 is built from 15 residues. The V gene's germline CDR1 is LNHDA and CDR2 SQIVND (reference sequence). The CDR3 is CASSIDRGKVHEQYF. The CDR3 DNA reads as TGTGCCAGTAGTATTGACAGGGGGAAAGTCCACGAGCAGTACTTC.

This clone was detected once. V gene TRBV2 combines with J gene TRBJ2-1; TRBD2 might be the D (5 bases). Trimming stripped 2 bases from V and 5 bases from J, with 13 bases between. The CDR3 covers 15 residues. Germline V gives CDR1 SNHLY, CDR2 FYNNEI. CDR3 region: CASSELGGVNNEQFF. CDR3 DNA sequence: TGTGCCAGCAGTGAACTTGGAGGAGTTAACAATGAGCAGTTCTTC.

This rearrangement joins TRBV6-5 to TRBJ2-2, with 9 bases identical to TRBD1. J lost 1 base, V lost 5 bases, and 2 bases had no gene match. This CDR3 is 15 amino acids long. Germline V gives CDR1 MNHEY, CDR2 SVGAGI. CDR3 sequence: CASSMDRGNTGELFF. The CDR3 DNA follows: TGTGCCAGCAGTATGGACAGGGGGAACACCGGGGAGCTGTTTTTT.

The rearrangement uses TRBV19 and TRBJ1-4; 7 bases are shared with TRBD1. In germline, CDR1 is LNHDA, CDR2 SQIVND (reference sequence). Losses at the gene ends were 4 bases for V and 1 base for J; bases not matched to a gene: 6. The CDR3 totals 16 residues. CDR3 residues: CASSTGDSRTNEKLFF. The CDR3 DNA reads as TGTGCCAGTAGTACCGGGGACAGTCGAACTAATGAAAAACTGTTTTTT.